Listed here are 27 T cell receptor beta chains from one sample, sequenced in a study of CD8+CD57+ T cells in acquired aplastic anemia. TCR beta VDJ combinations and CDR3 sequences were profiled from genomic DNA. One entry per CDR3 protein results from TCRdb running MiXCR on the reads. Here the sample spans around 170,000 distinct CDR3 sequences, 55% to 75% being singletons. Sequenced sample: sorted CD4+, CD8+, or CD8+CD57+ T cells (not recorded which) from PBMCs. These receptors all come from a human donor in good health.

This chain uses TRBV7-6 with TRBJ2-5, with unresolved D. The CDR3 contains 14 residues. Germline V gene data show CDR1 as SGHVS and CDR2 as FNYEAQ. V lost 5 bases to trimming and J lost 1 base, with 11 bases between them. The CDR3 DNA sequence: TGTGCCAGCAGCAAGGGTACGGCCCAAGAGACCCAGTACTTC. It is translated as CASSKGTAQETQYF.

The chain combines TRBV2 with TRBJ1-4, with a possible D match to TRBD1 (5 bases). The CDR3 covers 10 residues. Germline CDR1 and CDR2: SNHLY and FYNNEI. The V and J ends lost 8 bases and 11 bases respectively, with 9 bases between them. The CDR3 is CASGGNKLFF. CDR3 bases: TGTGCCAGCGGGGGGAACAAACTGTTTTTT.

V gene TRBV2 combines with J gene TRBJ1-4, with D tentatively TRBD1 (5 bases). From germline, CDR1 is SNHLY and CDR2 FYNNEI. V was pared by 6 bases and J by 6 bases, with 14 bases between. The CDR3 is 14 amino acids. The chain's CDR3 is CASRDPGTDEKLFF. CDR3 sequence (DNA): TGTGCCAGCAGGGACCCGGGGACGGATGAAAAACTGTTTTTT.

V usage is TRBV29-1 and J usage is TRBJ1-1; 9 bases match TRBD1. J gave up 6 bases and V 3 bases, and 14 bases lay outside the gene matches. This CDR3 is built from 16 residues. CDR1 and CDR2 from the germline V gene are SQVTM and ANQGSEA. CDR3 coding DNA: TGCAGCGTTGATACGGGACAGGGTCGTGGACTACCTGAAGCTTTCTTT. This gives the protein CSVDTGQGRGLPEAFF.

This clonotype occurred many times. The chain uses TRBV2 and TRBJ2-7; the match to TRBD1 covers 7 bases. Germline V gene sequence: CDR1 SNHLY, CDR2 FYNNEI. The CDR3 totals 15 residues. The junction had 10 bases not matched to a gene; V was cut back by 3 bases and J by 5 bases. CDR3 nucleotides: TGTGCCAGCAGTGAGGCGACAGGGAATATCCACGAGCAGTACTTC. Protein: CASSEATGNIHEQYF.

This chain uses TRBV7-6 with TRBJ2-5; TRBD1 agrees at 7 bases. J lost 5 bases, V lost 6 bases, and 9 bases had no gene match. Per the germline V gene, CDR1 is SGHVS and CDR2 is FNYEAQ. CDR3 length equals 14 residues. DNA of the CDR3: TGTGCCAGCAGTTACGGGACAGTCCGGGAGACCCAGTACTTC. Its protein product is CASSYGTVRETQYF.

This clonotype was detected a few times. The chain recombines TRBV5-1 with TRBJ2-7, with TRBD2 matching over 7 bases. CDR1 SGHRS and CDR2 YFSETQ come from the germline V gene. The CDR3 runs to 14 residues. Unmatched junction bases numbered 12, after V lost 6 bases and J lost 6 bases. This CDR3 is CASTWGGIGSEQYF. CDR3 nucleotide sequence: TGCGCCAGCACCTGGGGAGGGATCGGCTCCGAGCAGTACTTC.

V is TRBV19 and J is TRBJ1-5; 8 bases match TRBD1. The junction had 11 bases not matched to a gene; V was cut back by 7 bases and J by 12 bases. Germline values: CDR1 LNHDA, CDR2 SQIVND (reference sequence). The CDR3 spans 13 residues. CDR3 protein: CASNRQGTSFQHF. As DNA, the CDR3 is TGTGCCAGTAACCGACAGGGGACCAGCTTCCAGCATTTT.

In its sample, this clonotype was seen a few times. V usage is TRBV6-6 and J usage is TRBJ1-1, with 8 nucleotides matching TRBD1. J was trimmed by 6 bases and V by 6 bases; bases with no gene match: 6. The CDR3 has 13 amino acids. Germline values: CDR1 MNHNY, CDR2 SVGAGI (reference sequence). This CDR3 reads CASSRRTGPEAFF. In DNA, the CDR3 is TGTGCCAGCAGCAGAAGGACAGGGCCTGAAGCTTTCTTT.

This clonotype is medium-sized (0.01 to 0.1%) in the sample. This chain uses TRBV2 with TRBJ2-7; D is unresolved. This CDR3 contains 15 residues. Germline V gives CDR1 SNHLY, CDR2 FYNNEI. Deletions cut 5 bases from V and 5 bases from J, with 19 bases between. CDR3 protein: CASSKSGTASNEQYF. Here the CDR3 DNA reads TGTGCCAGCAGTAAGTCAGGAACAGCTTCTAACGAGCAGTACTTC.

This clonotype showed up many times. This sequence joins TRBV12-3 or TRBV12-4 and TRBJ1-1, with D possibly matching TRBD1 (6 bases). The V end lost 5 bases, the J end lost 0 bases, and 13 bases lay between the germline ends. The CDR3 contains 15 residues. This CDR3 reads CASSPRTDMNTEAFF. In DNA form, the CDR3 reads TGTGCCAGCAGTCCCAGGACAGACATGAACACTGAAGCTTTCTTT.

This chain uses TRBV19 with TRBJ1-5; possibly TRBD1 for D (5 bases). The CDR3 is made up of 15 amino acids. Germline-derived CDR1 and CDR2 are LNHDA and SQIVND (reference sequence). Trimming cost V 5 bases and J 2 bases, with 13 bases left between them. CDR3 bases: TGTGCCAGTAGTCAAGGGGCGGTTCGCAATCAGCCCCAGCATTTT. It yields the protein CASSQGAVRNQPQHF.

The chain couples TRBV5-1 to TRBJ1-1; a possible D gene is TRBD1 (6 bases). CDR3 length: 13 amino acids. Per germline, CDR1 SGHRS and CDR2 YFSETQ. Trimming cost V 7 bases and J 1 base, with 11 bases left between them. The CDR3 region has the DNA TGCGCCAGCGCACGGGACACGAACACTGAAGCTTTCTTT. This gives the protein CASARDTNTEAFF. Full variable domain (missing parts from reference TRBV5-1 and TRBJ1-1): KAGVTQTPRYLIKTRGQQVTLSCSPISGHRSVSWYQQTPGQGLQFLFEYFSETQRNKGNFPGRFSGRQFSNSRSEMNVSTLELGDSALYLCASARDTNTEAFFGQGTRLTVV.

This chain connects TRBV2 to TRBJ2-5, with D tentatively TRBD2 (5 bases). The ends were cut back, 10 bases at V and 1 base at J, with 16 bases in the middle. CDR3 length equals 14 residues. Germline V gene data show CDR1 as SNHLY and CDR2 as FYNNEI. The CDR3 DNA sequence: TGTGCCACCGCCGGGATCAAAATCCAAGAGACCCAGTACTTC. Protein sequence: CATAGIKIQETQYF.

J is TRBJ2-2 and V is TRBV20-1, with D maybe TRBD2 (6 bases). V lost 4 bases and J lost 4, with 13 bases in between. This CDR3 contains 14 residues. Germline CDR1 and CDR2: DFQATT and SNEGSKA (reference sequence). CDR3 region: CSATWTGGTGELFF. The CDR3 nucleotides read TGCAGTGCTACATGGACCGGGGGCACCGGGGAGCTGTTTTTT.

The chain recombines TRBV10-3 with TRBJ2-1, with a weak D call TRBD2 (5 bases). The CDR3 is made up of 17 amino acids. Germline CDR1 is ENHRY and CDR2 is SYGVKD. V was shortened by 3 bases and J by 5 bases, with 20 bases between the two germline ends. For the CDR3, the DNA is TGTGCCATCAGTGATGGAGGCAGATCCTTTTCGGACAATGAGCAGTTCTTC. The encoded protein is CAISDGGRSFSDNEQFF.

The chain employs TRBV7-8 and TRBJ2-7, with 7 nucleotides matching TRBD2. The V gene's germline CDR1 is SGHVS and CDR2 FQNEAQ. The V gene end was trimmed by 5 bases and the J gene end by 0 bases; junction bases not matched to a gene: 4. The CDR3 runs to 14 residues. The CDR3 DNA reads TGTGCCAGCAGCCCCGCGGGGGACTCCTACGAGCAGTACTTC. Protein: CASSPAGDSYEQYF.

This chain uses TRBV12-3 or TRBV12-4 with TRBJ1-1; D not resolved. With 6 bases removed from V and 1 base from J, the gap between germline ends came to 9 bases. This CDR3 contains 13 residues. CDR3 bases: TGTGCCAGCAGACCCTCACAGAACACTGAAGCTTTCTTT. Encoded protein: CASRPSQNTEAFF.

The CDR3: CASSASGRGYNEQFF. CDR3 coding DNA: TGTGCCAGCAGCGCGAGCGGGAGGGGGTACAATGAGCAGTTCTTC. The gene calls are TRBV25-1 and TRBJ2-1, with 10 bases matching TRBD2. Germline V gene sequence: CDR1 MGHDK, CDR2 SYGVNS. The junction had 6 bases not matched to a gene; V was cut back by 6 bases and J by 4 bases. This CDR3 has 15 amino acids.

This clonotype was picked up one time. This rearrangement joins TRBV14 to TRBJ1-2; D remains unclear. Germline V gene lookup returns CDR1 SGHDN and CDR2 FVKESK. V was trimmed by 3 bases and J by 8 bases, leaving 10 bases between them. The CDR3 consists of 12 residues. CDR3 protein: CASSQASGGYTF. The CDR3 DNA follows: TGTGCCAGCAGCCAGGCCTCGGGGGGCTACACCTTC.

Notes on this clonotype: A junction end diverges from the germline sequence, so it may reflect a read error. The chain recombines TRBV20-1 with TRBJ2-6; no clear D gene. The germline gives CDR1 DFQATT, CDR2 SNEGSKA (reference sequence). The CDR3 contains 13 residues. CDR3 sequence reads: CSASISGWNTEAF. The DNA for the CDR3 is TGCAGTGCTAGTATCTCCGGCTGGAACACTGAAGCTTTC.

Ten or more counts support this clonotype. The gene calls are TRBV7-6 and TRBJ2-3; 7 bases agree with TRBD2. The V segment lost 4 bases and the J segment 2 bases; nucleotides outside the gene matches: 6. There are 15 residues in the CDR3. CDR1 SGHVS and CDR2 FNYEAQ come from the germline V gene. The CDR3 is CASSSTSRHTDTQYF. CDR3 DNA: TGTGCCAGCAGCTCGACTAGCCGACACACAGATACGCAGTATTTT.

The J gene is TRBJ1-2, the V gene TRBV5-4; a possible D gene is TRBD1 (6 bases). CDR1 and CDR2 from the germline V gene are SGHNT and YYREEE (reference sequence). This CDR3 comprises 13 residues. Trimming cost V 1 base and J 3 bases, with 7 bases left between them. The DNA of the CDR3 is TGTGCCAGCAGCTTGAGGACAGACTATGGCTACACCTTC. Translated, it gives CASSLRTDYGYTF.

This clonotype was seen repeatedly, ten times or more. V gene TRBV5-1 combines with J gene TRBJ1-1; 8 bases agree with TRBD1. The CDR3 is 15 residues long. Germline assignment: CDR1 SGHRS and CDR2 YFSETQ. With V trimmed by 0 bases and J by 6 bases, 7 bases remained unmatched. CDR3 sequence (DNA): TGCGCCAGCAGCTTGGCGACAGGGGCGAAACCTGAAGCTTTCTTT. Amino acids: CASSLATGAKPEAFF.

The chain combines TRBV9 with TRBJ1-2, with 9 bases lining up with TRBD1. This CDR3 contains 16 residues. Trimming at V came to 4 bases and at J to 2 bases, leaving 9 bases not matched to a gene. CDR1 is SGDLS, CDR2 YYNGEE, per germline. Here the CDR3 DNA reads TGTGCCAGCAGCACTGTCGGGGACAGGGCCAACTATGGCTACACCTTC. This codes for CASSTVGDRANYGYTF. Filled out from reference TRBV9 and TRBJ1-2, the complete variable domain reads DSGVTQTPKHLITATGQRVTLRCSPRSGDLSVYWYQQSLDQGLQFLIQYYNGEERAKGNILERFSAQQFPDLHSELNLSSLELGDSALYFCASSTVGDRANYGYTFGSGTRLTVV.

The chain has TRBV7-9 and TRBJ2-5; the D call may be TRBD1 or TRBD2 (5 bases each). The J call is in doubt because the DNA end fits TRBJ2-7 better. This CDR3 region has 16 residues. CDR1 SEHNR and CDR2 FQNEAQ come from the germline V gene (reference sequence). The CDR3 is CASSLAAGTGSYEQYF. Written as DNA, the CDR3 is TGTGCCAGCAGCTTGGCAGCAGGGACGGGGTCCTACGAGCAGTACTTC.

V usage is TRBV2 and J usage is TRBJ2-7, with TRBD2 matching 13 bases. The germline V gene encodes CDR1 SNHLY and CDR2 FYNNEI. J was trimmed by 1 base and V by 8 bases; bases with no gene match: 5. The CDR3 consists of 15 residues. The CDR3 loop reads CASGLTSGGSYEQYF. The CDR3, as DNA: TGTGCCAGCGGACTGACTAGCGGGGGGTCCTACGAGCAGTACTTC.